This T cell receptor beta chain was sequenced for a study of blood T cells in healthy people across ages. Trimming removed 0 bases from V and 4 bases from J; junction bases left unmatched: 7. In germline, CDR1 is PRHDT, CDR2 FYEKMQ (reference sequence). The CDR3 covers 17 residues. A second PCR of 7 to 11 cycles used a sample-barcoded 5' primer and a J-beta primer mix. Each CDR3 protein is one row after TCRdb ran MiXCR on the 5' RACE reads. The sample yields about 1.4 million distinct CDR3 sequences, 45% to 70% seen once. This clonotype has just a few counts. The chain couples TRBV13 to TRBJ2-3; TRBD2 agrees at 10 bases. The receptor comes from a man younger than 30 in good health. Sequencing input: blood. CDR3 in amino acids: CASSLGRTSGSSDTQYF. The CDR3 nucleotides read TGTGCCAGCAGCTTAGGGAGGACTAGCGGTTCGTCAGATACGCAGTATTTT.